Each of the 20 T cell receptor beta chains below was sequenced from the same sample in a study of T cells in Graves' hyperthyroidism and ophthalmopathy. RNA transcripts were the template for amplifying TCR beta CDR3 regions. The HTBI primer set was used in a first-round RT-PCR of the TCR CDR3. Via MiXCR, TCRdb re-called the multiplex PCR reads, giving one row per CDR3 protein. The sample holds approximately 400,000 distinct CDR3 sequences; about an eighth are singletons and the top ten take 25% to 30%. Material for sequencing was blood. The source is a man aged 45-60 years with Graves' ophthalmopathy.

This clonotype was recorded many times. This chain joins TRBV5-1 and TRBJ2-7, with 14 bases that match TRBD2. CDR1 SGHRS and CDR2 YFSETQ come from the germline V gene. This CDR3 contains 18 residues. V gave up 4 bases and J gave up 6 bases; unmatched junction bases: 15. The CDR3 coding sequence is TGCGCCAGCAGCAACCGACTAGCGGGAGGGGAGTCAGTCCGCGAGCAGTACTTC. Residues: CASSNRLAGGESVREQYF.

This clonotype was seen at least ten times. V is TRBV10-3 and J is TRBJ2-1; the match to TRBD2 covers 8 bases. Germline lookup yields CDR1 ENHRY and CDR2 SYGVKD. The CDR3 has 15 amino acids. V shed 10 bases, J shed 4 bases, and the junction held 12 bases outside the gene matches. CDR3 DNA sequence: TGTGCCAGTAAAATGAGCGGGAGAGCATACAATGAGCAGTTCTTC. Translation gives CASKMSGRAYNEQFF.

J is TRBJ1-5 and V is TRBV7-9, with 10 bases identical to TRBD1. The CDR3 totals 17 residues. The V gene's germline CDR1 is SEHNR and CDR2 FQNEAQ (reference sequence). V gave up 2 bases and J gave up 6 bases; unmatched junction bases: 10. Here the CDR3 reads CASSLNFGTGVVQPQHF. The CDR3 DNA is TGTGCCAGCAGCTTAAATTTCGGGACAGGGGTAGTTCAGCCCCAGCATTTT.

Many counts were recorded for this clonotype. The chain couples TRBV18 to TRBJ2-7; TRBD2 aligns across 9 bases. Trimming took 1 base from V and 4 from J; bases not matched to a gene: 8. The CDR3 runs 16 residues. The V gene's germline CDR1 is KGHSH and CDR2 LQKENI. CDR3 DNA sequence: TGTGCCAGCTCACCACTCTCTAGCGGGATACTTTACGAGCAGTACTTC. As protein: CASSPLSSGILYEQYF. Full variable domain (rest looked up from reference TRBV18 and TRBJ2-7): NAGVMQNPRHLVRRRGQEARLRCSPMKGHSHVYWYRQLPEEGLKFMVYLQKENIIDESGMPKERFSAEFPKEGPSILRIQQVVRGDSAAYFCASSPLSSGILYEQYFGPGTRLTVT.

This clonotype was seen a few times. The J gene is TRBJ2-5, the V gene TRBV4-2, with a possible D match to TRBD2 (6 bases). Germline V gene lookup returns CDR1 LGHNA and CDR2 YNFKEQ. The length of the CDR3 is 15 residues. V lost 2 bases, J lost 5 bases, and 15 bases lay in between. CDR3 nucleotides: TGTGCCAGCAGCCAACGCGGGGAAACCGGGGAGACCCAGTACTTC. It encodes CASSQRGETGETQYF.

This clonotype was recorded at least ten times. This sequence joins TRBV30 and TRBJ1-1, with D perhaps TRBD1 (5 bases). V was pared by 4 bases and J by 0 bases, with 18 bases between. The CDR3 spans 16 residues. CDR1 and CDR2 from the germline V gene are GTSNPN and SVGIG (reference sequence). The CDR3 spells CAWNAKGAGMNTEAFF. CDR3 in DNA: TGTGCCTGGAACGCGAAAGGGGCCGGCATGAACACTGAAGCTTTCTTT. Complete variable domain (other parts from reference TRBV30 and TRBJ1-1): SQTIHQWPATLVQPVGSPLSLECTVEGTSNPNLYWYRQAAGRGLQLLFYSVGIGQISSEVPQNLSASRPQDRQFILSSKKLLLSDSGFYLCAWNAKGAGMNTEAFFGQGTRLTVV.

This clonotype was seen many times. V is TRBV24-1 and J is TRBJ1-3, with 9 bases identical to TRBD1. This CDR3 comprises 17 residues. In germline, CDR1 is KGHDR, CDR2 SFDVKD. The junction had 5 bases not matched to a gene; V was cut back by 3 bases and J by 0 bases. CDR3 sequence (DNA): TGTGCCACCAGTGATCCAACGGACAGGGGCTCTGGAAACACCATATATTTT. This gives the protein CATSDPTDRGSGNTIYF.

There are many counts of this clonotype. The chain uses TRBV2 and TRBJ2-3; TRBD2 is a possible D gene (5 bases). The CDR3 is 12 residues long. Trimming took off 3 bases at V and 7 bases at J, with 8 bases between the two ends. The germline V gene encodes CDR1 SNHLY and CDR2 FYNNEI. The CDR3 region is CASSDGVNTQYF. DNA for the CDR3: TGTGCCAGCAGTGACGGGGTAAATACGCAGTATTTT.

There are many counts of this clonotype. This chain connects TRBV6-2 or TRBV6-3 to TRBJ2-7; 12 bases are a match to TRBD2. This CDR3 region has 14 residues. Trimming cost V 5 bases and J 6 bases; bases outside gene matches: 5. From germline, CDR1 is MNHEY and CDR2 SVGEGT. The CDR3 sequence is CASSGLAGRREQYF. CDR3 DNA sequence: TGTGCCAGCAGTGGACTAGCGGGACGGCGCGAGCAGTACTTC.

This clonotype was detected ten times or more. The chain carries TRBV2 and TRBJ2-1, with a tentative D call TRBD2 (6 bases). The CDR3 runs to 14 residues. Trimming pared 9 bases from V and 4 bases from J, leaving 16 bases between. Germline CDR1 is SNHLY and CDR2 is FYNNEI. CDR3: CASRSGTSYNEQFF. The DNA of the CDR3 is TGTGCCAGTCGATCCGGGACTTCATACAATGAGCAGTTCTTC.

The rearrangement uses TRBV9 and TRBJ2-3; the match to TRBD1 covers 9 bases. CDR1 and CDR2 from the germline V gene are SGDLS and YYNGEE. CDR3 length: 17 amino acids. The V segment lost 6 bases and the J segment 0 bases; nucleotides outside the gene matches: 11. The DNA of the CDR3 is TGTGCCAGCACCGAGAGGACAGGGGACGCTAGCACAGATACGCAGTATTTT. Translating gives CASTERTGDASTDTQYF. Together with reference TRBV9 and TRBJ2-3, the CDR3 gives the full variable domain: DSGVTQTPKHLITATGQRVTLRCSPRSGDLSVYWYQQSLDQGLQFLIQYYNGEERAKGNILERFSAQQFPDLHSELNLSSLELGDSALYFCASTERTGDASTDTQYFGPGTRLTVL.

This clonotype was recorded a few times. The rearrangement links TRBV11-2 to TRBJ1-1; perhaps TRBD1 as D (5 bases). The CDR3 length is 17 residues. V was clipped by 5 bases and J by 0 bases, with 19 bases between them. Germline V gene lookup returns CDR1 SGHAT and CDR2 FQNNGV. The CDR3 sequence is CASSPKNPGTMNTEAFF. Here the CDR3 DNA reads TGTGCCAGCAGCCCTAAAAACCCCGGGACGATGAACACTGAAGCTTTCTTT.

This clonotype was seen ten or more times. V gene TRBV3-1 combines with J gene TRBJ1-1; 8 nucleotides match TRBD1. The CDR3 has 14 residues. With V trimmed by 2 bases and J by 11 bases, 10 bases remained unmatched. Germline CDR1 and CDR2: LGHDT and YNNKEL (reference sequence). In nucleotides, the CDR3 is TGTGCCAGCAGCCAAATGTCGACAGGGGTGTACGCTTTCTTT. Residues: CASSQMSTGVYAFF.

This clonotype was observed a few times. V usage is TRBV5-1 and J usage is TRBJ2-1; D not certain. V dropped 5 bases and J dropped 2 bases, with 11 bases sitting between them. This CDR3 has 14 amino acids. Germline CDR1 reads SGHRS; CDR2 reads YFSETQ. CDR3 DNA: TGCGCCAGCAGTACCGGGTCACCCTACAATGAGCAGTTCTTC. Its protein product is CASSTGSPYNEQFF. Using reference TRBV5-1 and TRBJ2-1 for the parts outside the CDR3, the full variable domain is KAGVTQTPRYLIKTRGQQVTLSCSPISGHRSVSWYQQTPGQGLQFLFEYFSETQRNKGNFPGRFSGRQFSNSRSEMNVSTLELGDSALYLCASSTGSPYNEQFFGPGTRLTVL.

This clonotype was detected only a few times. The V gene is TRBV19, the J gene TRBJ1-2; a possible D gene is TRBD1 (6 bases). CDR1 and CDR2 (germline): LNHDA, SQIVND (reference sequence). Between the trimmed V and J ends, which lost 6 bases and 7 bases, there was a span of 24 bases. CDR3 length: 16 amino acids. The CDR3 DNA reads TGTGCCAGTAGCCCAACACCGGACAGTTCCTTCCGTGGCTACACCTTC. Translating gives CASSPTPDSSFRGYTF.

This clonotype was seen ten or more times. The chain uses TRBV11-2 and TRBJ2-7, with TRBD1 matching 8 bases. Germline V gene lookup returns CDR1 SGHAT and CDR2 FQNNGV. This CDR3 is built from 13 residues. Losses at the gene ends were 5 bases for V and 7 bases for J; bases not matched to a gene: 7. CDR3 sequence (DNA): TGTGCCAGCAGCGTGGACAGGGATCGGGAGCAGTACTTC. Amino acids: CASSVDRDREQYF.

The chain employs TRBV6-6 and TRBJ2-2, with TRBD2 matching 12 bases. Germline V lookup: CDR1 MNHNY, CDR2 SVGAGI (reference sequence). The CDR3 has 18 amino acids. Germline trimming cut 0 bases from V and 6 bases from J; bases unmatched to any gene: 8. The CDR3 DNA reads TGTGCCAGCAGTTACTCAACACTAGCGGGAGGTGCGGCCGGGGAGCTGTTTTTT. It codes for CASSYSTLAGGAAGELFF.

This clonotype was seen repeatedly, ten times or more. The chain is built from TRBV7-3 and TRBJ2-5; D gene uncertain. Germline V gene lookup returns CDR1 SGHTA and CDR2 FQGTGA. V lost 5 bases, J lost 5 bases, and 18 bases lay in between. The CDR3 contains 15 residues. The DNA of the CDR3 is TGTGCCAGCAGCCTCGTAGGAGACGTCGGTGAGACCCAGTACTTC. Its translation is CASSLVGDVGETQYF.

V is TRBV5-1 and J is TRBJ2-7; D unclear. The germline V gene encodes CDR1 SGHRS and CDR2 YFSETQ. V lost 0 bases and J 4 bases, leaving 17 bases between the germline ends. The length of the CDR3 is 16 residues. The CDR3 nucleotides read TGCGCCAGCAGCTTGGGCGGTGGCGAGCGAACATACGAGCAGTACTTC. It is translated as CASSLGGGERTYEQYF.

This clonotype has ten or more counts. CDR3 amino acids: CAIPMSGSYGYTF. In nucleotides, the CDR3 is TGTGCCATCCCGATGTCAGGATCATATGGCTACACCTTC. The gene calls are TRBV15 and TRBJ1-2; no clear D. V lost 10 bases, J lost 5 bases, and 17 bases lay in between. CDR3 length equals 13 residues. Germline V gene lookup returns CDR1 LNHNV and CDR2 YYDKDF (reference sequence).